This T cell receptor (beta chain) is drawn from a study of OX40 agonist ivuxolimab in advanced cancers. On the study more broadly: Patients with prior anti-PD-1, anti-PD-L1 or anti-CTLA-4 therapy were eligible; roughly 41% had some.

At cycle 4 day 1, cycle 7 day 1, and baseline, blood was sampled. Study-level points and caveats: The specificity for antigen of the expanded peripheral T cells was not determined. Both blood CD4+ and CD8+ T cells showed clonal growth by week 6 at 0.1 to 3.0 mg/kg.

Note on this clone: Its matching antigen is unknown.

V lost 2 bases to trimming and J lost 1 base, with 8 bases between them. CDR3 length equals 14 residues. Per germline, CDR1 MNHEY and CDR2 SVGAGI. Clones were read by immunoSEQ multiplex PCR, and TCRdb kept only the in-frame ones, dropping some. The sample contains more than 75,000 clones, 70% to 90% of which appear only once. The chain couples TRBV6-5 to TRBJ1-1; D not certain. Sequencing used CD4+ or CD8+ T cells sorted from blood, obtained in a trial of the OX40 agonist ivuxolimab. The TCR comes from an adult with an advanced solid tumor such as melanoma, head and neck, liver or kidney cancer. CDR3 protein: CASSYGRKNTEAFF. Written as DNA, the CDR3 is TGTGCCAGCAGTTACGGCAGAAAGAACACTGAAGCTTTCTTT.